This T cell receptor beta chain is from a study of blood T cell repertoires in COVID-19. Sequenced by immunoSEQ multiplex PCR; TCRdb stores in-frame clones only, minus some. Among 200,000 or so clones, around 90% were seen once, and the ten largest hold around 6.5%. The sequenced sample was peripheral blood. This TCR was recovered from a man in his 60s who had recovered from COVID-19.

The CDR3 loop is CASSLPGATPNSPLHF. CDR3 DNA sequence: TGTGCCAGCAGCTTACCAGGCGCTACTCCTAATTCACCCCTCCACTTT. The chain recombines TRBV11-2 with TRBJ1-6; D remains unclear. The length of the CDR3 is 16 residues. Per germline, CDR1 SGHAT and CDR2 FQNNGV. V dropped 2 bases and J dropped 6 bases, with 14 bases sitting between them. Full variable domain (remainder filled in from reference TRBV11-2 and TRBJ1-6): EAGVAQSPRYKIIEKRQSVAFWCNPISGHATLYWYQQILGQGPKLLIQFQNNGVVDDSQLPKDRFSAERLKGVDSTLKIQPAKLEDSAVYLCASSLPGATPNSPLHFGNGTRLTVT.